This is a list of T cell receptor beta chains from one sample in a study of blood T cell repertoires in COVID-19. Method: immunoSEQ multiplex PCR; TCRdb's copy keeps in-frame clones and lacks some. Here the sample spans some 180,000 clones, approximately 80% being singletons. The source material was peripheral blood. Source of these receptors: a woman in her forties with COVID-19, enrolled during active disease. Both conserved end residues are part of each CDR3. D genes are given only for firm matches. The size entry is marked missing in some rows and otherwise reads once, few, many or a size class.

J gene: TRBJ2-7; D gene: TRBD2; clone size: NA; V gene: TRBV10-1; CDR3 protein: CASKRDGAYEQYF; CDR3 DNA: TGCGCCAGCAAGCGGGACGGGGCCTACGAGCAGTACTTC
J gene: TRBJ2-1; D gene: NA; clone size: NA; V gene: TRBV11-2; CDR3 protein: CASSFSLSNEQFF; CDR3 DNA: TGTGCCAGCAGCTTTAGTCTCTCGAATGAGCAGTTCTTC
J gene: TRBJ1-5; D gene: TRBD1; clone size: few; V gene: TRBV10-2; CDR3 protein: CASSALRTGGHQPQHF; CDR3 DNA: TGCGCCAGCAGTGCCCTCCGGACAGGGGGGCATCAGCCCCAGCATTTT
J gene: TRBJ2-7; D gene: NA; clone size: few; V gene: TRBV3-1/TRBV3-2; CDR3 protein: CASSLVESEQYF; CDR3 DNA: TGTGCCAGCAGTCTGGTAGAGTCCGAGCAGTACTTC
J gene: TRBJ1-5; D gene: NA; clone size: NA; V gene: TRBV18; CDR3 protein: CASSPPGGNNQPQHF; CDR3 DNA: TGTGCCAGCTCACCACCTGGGGGGAACAATCAGCCCCAGCATTTT
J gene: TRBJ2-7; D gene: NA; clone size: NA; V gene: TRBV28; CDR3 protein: CASTTGTPEQYF; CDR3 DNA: TGTGCCAGCACTACCGGGACTCCCGAGCAGTACTTC
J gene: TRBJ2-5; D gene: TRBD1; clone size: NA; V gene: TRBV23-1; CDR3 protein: CASSQRLGDRGEETQYF; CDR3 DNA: TGCGCCAGCAGTCAACGGTTGGGTGACAGGGGAGAAGAGACCCAGTACTTC
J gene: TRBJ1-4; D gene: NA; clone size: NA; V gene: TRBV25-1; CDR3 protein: CASRGQGEEKLFF; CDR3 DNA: TGTGCCAGCAGGGGGCAGGGTGAAGAAAAACTGTTTTTT
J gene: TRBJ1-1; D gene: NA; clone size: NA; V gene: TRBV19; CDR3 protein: CASSISLEAFF; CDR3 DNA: TGTGCCAGTAGTATAAGCCTTGAAGCTTTCTTT
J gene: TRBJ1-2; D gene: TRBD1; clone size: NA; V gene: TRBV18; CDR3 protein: CASSPEGAVDYGYTF; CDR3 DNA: TGTGCCAGCTCCCCGGAGGGGGCTGTGGACTATGGCTACACCTTC
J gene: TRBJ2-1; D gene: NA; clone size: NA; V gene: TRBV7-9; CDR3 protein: CASSLGGQRPNNEQFF; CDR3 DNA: TGTGCCAGCAGCTTAGGTGGCCAGCGGCCCAACAATGAGCAGTTCTTC
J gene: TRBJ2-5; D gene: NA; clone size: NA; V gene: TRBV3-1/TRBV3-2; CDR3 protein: CASSQDLVSAQYF; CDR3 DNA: TGTGCCAGCAGCCAAGATCTGGTGAGCGCCCAGTACTTC
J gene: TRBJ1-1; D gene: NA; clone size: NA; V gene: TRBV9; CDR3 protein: CASSVRSEVTEAFF; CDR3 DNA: TGTGCCAGCAGCGTGCGGTCGGAAGTCACTGAAGCTTTCTTT
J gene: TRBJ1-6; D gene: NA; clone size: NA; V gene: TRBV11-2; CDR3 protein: CASSPPKGDNSPLHF; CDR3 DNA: TGTGCCAGCAGCCCGCCTAAAGGGGATAATTCACCCCTCCACTTT
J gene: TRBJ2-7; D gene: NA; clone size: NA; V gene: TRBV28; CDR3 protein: CASSLYSTYEQYF; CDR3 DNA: TGTGCCAGCAGTTTATATAGTACCTACGAGCAGTACTTC
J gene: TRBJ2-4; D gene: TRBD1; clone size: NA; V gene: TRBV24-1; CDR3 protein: CATSFDQGATKNIQYF; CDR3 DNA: TGTGCCACCTCCTTCGACCAGGGGGCGACCAAAAACATTCAGTACTTC
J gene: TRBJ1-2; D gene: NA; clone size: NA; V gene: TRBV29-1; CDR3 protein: CSVEGGGSQAIYGYTF; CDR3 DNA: TGCAGCGTTGAAGGGGGGGGCAGCCAAGCCATCTATGGCTACACCTTC
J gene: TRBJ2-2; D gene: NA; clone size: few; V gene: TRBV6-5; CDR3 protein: CASSFVGGNTGELFF; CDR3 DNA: TGTGCCAGCAGTTTCGTAGGAGGGAACACCGGGGAGCTGTTTTTT
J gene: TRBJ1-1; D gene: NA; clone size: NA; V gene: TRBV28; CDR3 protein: CASSYSSMNTEAFF; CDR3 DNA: TGTGCCAGCAGTTACTCCTCCATGAACACTGAAGCTTTCTTT
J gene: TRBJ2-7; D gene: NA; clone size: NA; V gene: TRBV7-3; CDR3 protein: CASSLTVGRDRSYEQYF; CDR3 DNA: TGTGCCAGCAGCTTAACGGTGGGTCGAGACAGGTCCTACGAGCAGTACTTC
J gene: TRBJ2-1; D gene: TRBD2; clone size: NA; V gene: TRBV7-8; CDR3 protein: CASSLQRGSYNEQFF; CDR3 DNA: TGTGCCAGCAGCTTACAGCGGGGGAGCTACAATGAGCAGTTCTTC
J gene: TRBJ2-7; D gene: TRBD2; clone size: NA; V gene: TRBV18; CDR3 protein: CASRTPGLAGAEQYF; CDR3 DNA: TGTGCCAGTCGTACACCGGGGCTAGCGGGGGCCGAGCAGTACTTC
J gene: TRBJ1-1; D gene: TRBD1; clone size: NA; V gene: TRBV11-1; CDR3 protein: CASNEGYGQGNTEAFF; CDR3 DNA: TGTGCCAGCAACGAGGGGTACGGACAGGGGAACACTGAAGCTTTCTTT
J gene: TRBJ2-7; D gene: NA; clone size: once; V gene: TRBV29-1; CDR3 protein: CSVGVGGGPYEQYF; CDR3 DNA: TGCAGCGTTGGCGTAGGAGGGGGCCCTTACGAGCAGTACTTC
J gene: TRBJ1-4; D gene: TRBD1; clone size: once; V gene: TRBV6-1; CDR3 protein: CASSDQGEAEKLFF; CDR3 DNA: TGTGCCAGCAGTGACCAGGGGGAGGCTGAAAAACTGTTTTTT
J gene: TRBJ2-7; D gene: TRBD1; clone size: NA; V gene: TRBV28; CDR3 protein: CASSIYRGRRRGSYEQYF; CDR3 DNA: TGTGCCAGCAGCATATACAGGGGGCGCCGGAGGGGGTCCTACGAGCAGTACTTC
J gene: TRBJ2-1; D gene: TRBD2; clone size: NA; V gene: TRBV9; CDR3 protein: CASSERAGGYNEQFF; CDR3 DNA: TGTGCCAGCAGCGAGAGGGCGGGGGGTTATAATGAGCAGTTCTTC
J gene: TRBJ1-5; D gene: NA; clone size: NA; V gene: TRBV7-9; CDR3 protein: CASSLLSGQPQHF; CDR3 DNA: TGTGCCAGCAGCTTATTGTCGGGGCAGCCCCAGCATTTT
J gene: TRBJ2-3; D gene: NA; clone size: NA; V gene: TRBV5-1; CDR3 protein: CASSPGTSTDTQYF; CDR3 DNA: TGCGCCAGCAGCCCCGGGACTAGCACAGATACGCAGTATTTT